These T cell receptor beta chains were read from a single sample in a study of blood T cell repertoires in COVID-19. The assay was immunoSEQ multiplex PCR, and TCRdb's table has in-frame clones only and misses some. The sample lists roughly 230,000 clones, around four fifths occurring once. Sequencing was carried out using peripheral blood. These TCRs come from a woman aged 60-70 years with active or convalescent COVID-19. The CDR3 runs from the conserved cysteine through the conserved F or W. The size field is filled for only some rows; it gives once, few, many or a size class.

TRBV10-2 | NA | CASSEAGQDPSF
TRBV13 | NA | CASSPSTAYNEQFF
TRBV5-5 | NA | CASSLFGGTNEKLFF
TRBV6-5 | NA | CASRVDRTSYEQYF
TRBV19 | NA | CASSIGGAEANYGYTF
TRBV3-1/TRBV3-2 | few | CASSQAGVGGFLTGEQFF
TRBV7-6 | NA | CASSSYGTSGGLSDTQYF
TRBV3-1/TRBV3-2 | NA | CASSPHGPETQYF
TRBV6-1 | NA | CASSEQGRTEAFF
TRBV7-8 | NA | CASSDLLLDADTQYF
TRBV27 | NA | CASSLRRTGEQPQHF
TRBV11-2 | NA | CASSLVGGTQYF
TRBV5-1 | NA | CASSPGLAYNEQFF
TRBV5-1 | NA | CASSLGQTPRYGYTF
TRBV18 | NA | CASSPTGRSNYGYTF
TRBV5-1 | few | CASSRGGPGAGELFF
TRBV5-6 | NA | CASSRLAGSYEQYF
TRBV5-4 | NA | CASSFIGGQETQYF
TRBV5-1 | NA | CASRLDSRETQYF
TRBV6-1 | NA | CASSDQGNSPLHF
TRBV6-1 | NA | CASSGPRTLEYNEQFF
TRBV7-2 | NA | CASSLQGATGNTIYF
TRBV3-1/TRBV3-2 | NA | CASSQEDRAGYGYTF
TRBV1 | once | CTSSQEIGTSGSQEQYF
TRBV19 | NA | CASKEGPANYGYTF
TRBV14 | NA | CASSHQQETQYF
TRBV13 | few | CASSLEASGNYRTDTQYF
TRBV7-9 | NA | CASSLGRKTQYF
TRBV5-1 | NA | CASSLGLSVMSTEETQYF
TRBV6-5 | NA | CASTRWEGLAEAFF
TRBV6-5 | NA | CASTSGSYADTQYF
TRBV4-1 | NA | CASSQEWEGSYEQYF
TRBV11-2 | NA | CASSLLTGPNSPLHF
TRBV7-8 | NA | CASSLGDRVGYTF
TRBV2 | NA | CASSDQASGNTIYF
TRBV11-2 | NA | CASSLEAGINTGELFF
TRBV11-3 | NA | CASSLPSPEGYTF
TRBV28 | NA | CASIRGGPSSYNEQFF
TRBV27 | NA | CASSQGQGRWDTEAFF
TRBV19 | NA | CASGQTPNTEAFF
TRBV27 | NA | CASRPLLAGGQGEQFF
TRBV5-1 | NA | CASRPGGRETQYF
TRBV5-1 | NA | CASSQDRGPPIGANVLTF
TRBV29-1 | once | CSVVTSGSDTQYF
TRBV19 | NA | CASTPNPRDYQPQHF
TRBV5-5 | NA | CASSPGGGNQPQHF
TRBV27 | NA | CASRDRGANYGYTF
TRBV7-3 | NA | CASSLAAGSEAFF
TRBV27 | NA | CASSLLGGTPQSGELFF
TRBV5-4 | NA | CASSLGQNQPQHF
TRBV5-1 | NA | CASSTEFTNEKLFF
TRBV6-1 | NA | CASSENTGTPYGYTF
TRBV7-2 | NA | CASSLGRQVRGYTF
TRBV28 | NA | CASSTRAGGWYNEQFF